This T cell receptor beta chain was sequenced during a study of T-cell reconstitution after alpha-beta-depleted transplantation in children (dated by TCRdb to 2016 to 2017). Regarding the study in general: T-cell immune reconstitution after TCRalphabeta/CD19-depleted allogeneic hematopoietic cell transplantation in children was quantitatively tracked in the study by means of TCR repertoire profiling.

The library was obtained by PCR. Sequencing was performed on an Illumina HiSeq 2500. To normalize quantification of the TCRbeta repertoire, the TCR libraries were built with molecular barcoding that relied on unique molecular identifiers. TCRdb trimmed the raw reads at Q25, called clones with MiXCR and kept productive beta chains. For every CDR3 protein sequence, its rows merge into one entry that carries the most common genes and DNA. For this sample the table gives around 400,000 distinct CDR3 sequences, of which about a fifth were detected only once. Around 3.9% of the sample comes from the top ten. Trimming at the junction amounts to 7 bases on V and 2 bases on J, and the germline ends lie 18 bases apart. From the cysteine through the phenylalanine, the CDR3 covers 15 amino acids. Just CDR3 DNA is preserved here, 45 bases in frame from base 1. Reading the germline V gene gives CDR1 SGHTA and CDR2 FQGNSA.

The table lists this clonotype with a few counts. The antigen it recognizes is unknown. Base qualities are missing; no much larger clone stands one base away. The sequences come from PBMCs from the stem cell graft donor, collected from the stem cell graft. The V and J genes are TRBV7-2 and TRBJ2-7; TRBD2 is a possible D gene, resting on 6 matching bases. This receptor was taken from a human donor who donated a stem cell graft to a child with acute myeloid leukemia. Here is the DNA: TGTGCCAGCACCCCTAGTGGCGGGAATACCTACGAGCAGTACTTC. This gives the protein CASTPSGGNTYEQYF.